Listed below are T cell receptor beta chains from one sample, sequenced in a study of cytomegalovirus exposure and HLA in healthy donors. Clones were sequenced by immunoSEQ multiplex PCR, and TCRdb holds only the in-frame ones, with some missing. This sample yields about 83,000 clones, of which more than 80% are seen a single time; 1.9% belongs to the top ten. The sequenced sample consisted of PBMCs. The source is a woman aged 30 to 39 in good health and CMV-seronegative. Both conserved end residues are part of each CDR3. The order of the fields is D gene, V gene, J gene, clone size, CDR3 protein, CDR3 DNA. D genes are given only for firm matches. The listing skips clone size in some rows; elsewhere it reads once, few, many or a size class.

TRBD1	TRBV28	TRBJ2-7	few	CASRTGDLDEQYF	TGTGCCAGCAGAACAGGGGATCTCGACGAGCAGTACTTC
.	TRBV30	TRBJ1-1	.	CAWNAELNTEAFF	TGTGCCTGGAACGCAGAATTGAACACTGAAGCTTTCTTT
TRBD1	TRBV28	TRBJ2-2	few	CASSGTGGLLNTGELFF	TGTGCCAGCAGTGGGACAGGGGGCCTTCTGAACACCGGGGAGCTGTTTTTT
.	TRBV6-6	TRBJ2-2	.	CASSYSQNTGELFF	TGTGCCAGCAGTTACTCTCAGAACACCGGGGAGCTGTTTTTT
TRBD2	TRBV5-4	TRBJ2-7	.	CASSLASRGTSGSAPYF	TGTGCCAGCAGCTTGGCCTCACGCGGGACTAGCGGGAGCGCTCCCTACTTC
.	TRBV14	TRBJ2-7	.	CASSQDLGSGLLRSYEQYF	TGTGCCAGCAGCCAAGATCTGGGTAGCGGACTATTAAGATCCTACGAGCAGTACTTC
TRBD2	TRBV11-2	TRBJ2-1	.	CASSLAGLAGWDEQFF	TGTGCCAGCAGCTTAGCCGGACTAGCGGGATGGGATGAGCAGTTCTTC
.	TRBV9	TRBJ1-1	.	CASSVGAGTEAFF	TGTGCCAGCAGCGTAGGGGCAGGCACTGAAGCTTTCTTT
TRBD2	TRBV5-1	TRBJ2-7	.	CASSLIIAGGVMYEQYF	TGCGCCAGCAGCTTGATCATAGCGGGAGGAGTTATGTACGAGCAGTACTTC
TRBD2	TRBV7-9	TRBJ2-1	once	CASSLVGRVDEQFF	TGTGCCAGCAGCTTGGTGGGGAGGGTCGATGAGCAGTTCTTC
.	TRBV9	TRBJ2-5	.	CASSVGLSVAQYF	TGTGCCAGCAGCGTAGGGCTGTCCGTGGCCCAGTACTTC
.	TRBV7-2	TRBJ2-7	.	CASSLGGAVDYEQYF	TGTGCCAGCAGCTTGGGCGGGGCGGTGGACTACGAGCAGTACTTC
.	TRBV5-6	TRBJ1-3	.	CASSLRQGGGNTIYF	TGTGCCAGCAGCTTGAGGCAGGGAGGAGGAAACACCATATATTTT
.	TRBV9	TRBJ1-1	once	CASSERERAFEAFF	TGTGCCAGCAGCGAGAGAGAGAGGGCGTTTGAAGCTTTCTTT
TRBD1	TRBV10-3	TRBJ1-2	.	CAISQDRGGYGYTF	TGTGCCATCAGTCAGGACAGGGGCGGCTATGGCTACACCTTC
.	TRBV19	TRBJ1-1	.	CASSVRVTDIMNTEAFF	TGTGCCAGTAGTGTCCGGGTGACCGATATTATGAACACTGAAGCTTTCTTT
.	TRBV28	TRBJ1-1	.	CASSLRDLRFATEAFF	TGTGCCAGCAGTTTGAGGGACTTACGGTTTGCCACTGAAGCTTTCTTT
.	TRBV15	TRBJ1-5	.	CATSRQNRGNSNQPQHF	TGTGCCACCAGCAGACAAAACCGGGGGAATAGCAATCAGCCCCAGCATTTT
TRBD2	TRBV18	TRBJ2-2	.	CASSPLLTSGAYDGELFF	TGTGCCAGCTCACCCCTCCTGACTAGCGGGGCCTATGACGGGGAGCTGTTTTTT
.	TRBV7-6	TRBJ2-6	.	CASSWQIPGANVLTF	TGTGCCAGCAGCTGGCAGATCCCTGGGGCCAACGTCCTGACTTTC
TRBD1	TRBV19	TRBJ1-5	.	CASSGQGFQPQHF	TGTGCCAGTTCGGGACAGGGGTTTCAGCCCCAGCATTTT
TRBD1	TRBV27	TRBJ2-7	.	CASSPGGYYEQYF	TGTGCCAGCAGCCCAGGGGGCTACTACGAGCAGTACTTC
TRBD2	TRBV9	TRBJ2-7	.	CASSPAYSSGISHYEQYF	TGTGCCAGCAGCCCAGCCTATAGTAGCGGGATTAGCCACTACGAGCAGTACTTC
.	TRBV28	TRBJ2-1	.	CASSPGDHANEQFF	TGTGCCAGCAGTCCCGGGGATCATGCGAATGAGCAGTTCTTC
.	TRBV11-2	TRBJ2-3	.	CASRITGNPTDTQYF	TGTGCCAGCAGGATCACAGGAAACCCCACAGATACGCAGTATTTT